A selection of T cell receptor beta chains follows, all from one sample in a study of T cell repertoires in cytomegalovirus infection. Their antigens are not known. TCRdb re-derived calls from the reads in MiXCR, one entry per CDR3 protein. The sample comprises under 350,000 distinct CDR3 sequences, less than 25% of which are singletons, and approximately 20% rests with the top ten. The specimen was cultured PBMCs, collected from culture after CMV antigen stimulation. The receptors shown here come from a human donor in good health (CMV status not recorded). Some clones in this sample may be carry-over from other donors' samples. CDR3s include the opening cysteine and the closing phenylalanine or tryptophan. Clone size is stated in some rows and not others, as once, few, many or a class when expanded.

clone_size v_call cdr3_aa
few TRBV6-2/TRBV6-3 CASSYKRGYSNQPQHF
NA TRBV10-3 CAIGGEGSPGYTF
many TRBV7-2 CASSSPVVFEADTQYF
NA TRBV5-1 CASSLRLAGANVLTF
many TRBV7-9 CASSLRGGVRALQGEQFF
many TRBV6-1 CASRVLAFSSYEQYF
once TRBV29-1 CSVTAGVTYEQYF
few TRBV12-3/TRBV12-4 CASSFQTGGYTF
many TRBV7-2 CASRAGPGQGTQYF
NA TRBV28 CASSAYYPTGTQYF
NA TRBV7-2 CASSLEPGPSYEQFF
few TRBV30 CAWSVSGHEQYF
many TRBV7-2 CASSLAPAAASTDTQYF
NA TRBV7-9 CASTPGTVVEQYF
NA TRBV27 CASSPSRSTAGAGELFF
few TRBV19 CASSPPLWRLESGRGGTQYF
NA TRBV20-1 CSASPGTGTNNQPQHF
NA TRBV6-8 CASSYSIHLTTNEKLFF
many TRBV7-6 CASSPAFRDLNTEAFF
NA TRBV5-1 CASQPSGTDTQYF
many TRBV12-3/TRBV12-4 CASSSSFAGTGGPYNEQFF
few TRBV28 CASSQRTGYYGYTF
NA TRBV29-1 CSVARTGGNYEQYF
NA TRBV15 CATSRVTSGRAVKNIQYF
few TRBV7-2 CASSLEGSDYGYTF
NA TRBV19 CASSIETSGRGYEQFF
NA TRBV20-1 CSARDPLMGTQYF
once TRBV19 CATTRGVSDGYTF
few TRBV27 CASSFGAGVADTQYF
NA TRBV6-5 CASSYGGGLTTEAFF
NA TRBV5-1 CASSLPSARYNEQFF
many TRBV12-3/TRBV12-4 CASRKGASHNEQFF
NA TRBV5-4 CASSSKDRDTQYF
NA TRBV24-1 CAIDSRDRGGLSSYNEQFF
NA TRBV29-1 CSVVIRDSQETQYF
many TRBV6-1 CASTVGNQPQHF
many TRBV7-6 CASSLESANSYEQYF
many TRBV28 CASRTGTGTDYGYTF
few TRBV28 CASSLLTSGSIHEQYF
NA TRBV10-3 CAISERGDEQFF